Below, 10 T cell receptor beta chains from the same sample are listed, as sequenced in a study of Graves' ophthalmopathy and Graves' hyperthyroidism. Using RNA transcripts, the TCR beta CDR3 regions were amplified. HTBI-primed RT-PCR formed the first round, and a multiplex PCR formed the second. TCRdb reprocessed the multiplex PCR reads via MiXCR and lists one record per CDR3 protein. There are approximately 700,000 distinct CDR3 sequences in the sample; roughly 40% occur only once, and approximately 46% lies in the top ten. Sequencing was done on a sample of peripheral blood. These receptors originate from an adult man with Graves' ophthalmopathy.

J is TRBJ1-3 and V is TRBV7-9; D is perhaps TRBD1 (5 bases). This CDR3 spans 13 amino acids. V lost 5 bases and J 5 bases, leaving 10 bases between the germline ends. The V gene's germline CDR1 is SEHNR and CDR2 FQNEAQ (reference sequence). The CDR3 spells CASSPRERNTIYF. The CDR3 bases are TGTGCCAGCAGCCCCAGGGAAAGAAACACCATATATTTT.

The rearrangement links TRBV29-1 to TRBJ1-6; no definite D call. The V gene lost 4 bases and the J gene lost 7 bases, with 11 bases spanning the gap. The CDR3 spans 13 residues. Germline lookup yields CDR1 SQVTM and CDR2 ANQGSEA. The CDR3 DNA reads as TGCAGCGTTGCAGTCAGCAACAATTCACCCCTCCACTTT. This codes for CSVAVSNNSPLHF.

This clonotype showed up just a few times. This may be a read error, as it is one base from a much larger clone. The rearrangement links TRBV29-1 to TRBJ1-2; the D is unclear. The length of the CDR3 is 14 residues. The germline V gene encodes CDR1 SQVTM and CDR2 ANQGSEA. Trimming stripped 1 base from V and 2 bases from J, with 11 bases between. CDR3 DNA: TGCAGCGTTGAAGGAGACGCAGAAAACTATGGCTACACCTTC. Protein: CSVEGDAENYGYTF.

As to this clonotype: An end of the junction differs from the germline gene, which may be a read error. The chain carries TRBV7-9 and TRBJ1-1; TRBD1 aligns across 8 bases. This CDR3 region has 16 residues. CDR1 and CDR2 (germline): SEHNR, FQNEAQ (reference sequence). CDR3 sequence reads: CAGSSTGTGENTEAFF. CDR3 nucleotides: TGTGCCGGCAGCTCTACCGGGACAGGAGAGAACACTGAAGCTTTCTTT.

This clonotype was seen a handful of times. The gene calls are TRBV6-2 or TRBV6-3 and TRBJ2-7; perhaps TRBD1 as D (6 bases). The CDR3 spans 16 residues. Germline CDR1 is MNHEY and CDR2 is SVGEGT. With 6 bases removed from V and 2 bases from J, the gap between germline ends came to 20 bases. The CDR3 DNA is TGTGCCAGCAGCCAAGATCGGGCGGCAGGGGCCTACGAGCAGTACTTC. Translation gives CASSQDRAAGAYEQYF.

This clonotype was seen a few times. V and J are TRBV19 and TRBJ1-1, with D possibly being TRBD1 (5 bases). Germline V gives CDR1 LNHDA, CDR2 SQIVND (reference sequence). Trimming took 3 bases from V and 2 from J, leaving 10 bases between them. The CDR3 length is 14 residues. Written as DNA, the CDR3 is TGTGCCAGTAGTATGCGACAGACAAACACTGAAGCTTTCTTT. Amino acids: CASSMRQTNTEAFF.

V is TRBV5-5 and J is TRBJ2-7; 9 bases agree with TRBD2. The CDR3 is 15 residues long. V was pared by 4 bases and J by 3 bases, with 8 bases of the junction left unmatched. Per germline, CDR1 SGHKS and CDR2 YYEKEE (reference sequence). For the CDR3, the DNA is TGTGCCAGCAGCGCCGTAGCGGGAGAGAACTACGAGCAGTACTTC. It codes for CASSAVAGENYEQYF.

This clonotype was picked up a small number of times. The chain is built from TRBV20-1 and TRBJ2-7, with D unresolved. Germline CDR1 is DFQATT and CDR2 is SNEGSKA (reference sequence). The CDR3 loop spans 13 amino acids. V was trimmed by 0 bases and J by 1 base, leaving 7 bases between them. CDR3 nucleotides: TGCAGTGCTAGAGATCCCCGGTCCTACGAGCAGTACTTC. Translated, it gives CSARDPRSYEQYF.

In its sample, this clonotype was seen once. This chain links TRBV5-1 with TRBJ1-2; D is uncertain. From germline, CDR1 is SGHRS and CDR2 YFSETQ. This CDR3 comprises 14 residues. The V end lost 5 bases, the J end lost 1 base, and 12 bases lay between the germline ends. For the CDR3, the DNA is TGCGCCAGCAGTCGCCAGATAGATAACTATGGCTACACCTTC. Its protein product is CASSRQIDNYGYTF.

Details on this clonotype: A much bigger clone sits one base away, suggesting this may be a read error. The V and J genes are TRBV19 and TRBJ1-4, with D uncertain. The CDR3 runs to 13 residues. The V end lost 4 bases, the J end lost 5 bases, and 8 bases lay between the germline ends. Germline-derived CDR1 and CDR2 are LNHDA and SQIVND (reference sequence). Written as DNA, the CDR3 is TGTGCCAGTAGTAACAAACTGAATGAAAAACTGTTTTTT. Amino acids: CASSNKLNEKLFF.